The rows below give T cell receptor beta chains drawn from one sample of a study of cytomegalovirus exposure and HLA in healthy donors. Method: immunoSEQ multiplex PCR; TCRdb's copy keeps in-frame clones and lacks some. The repertoire table contains around 50,000 clones. The sample comprised PBMCs. These receptors all stem from a woman aged 40 to 55 in good health and CMV-seronegative. Each CDR3 is given with its conserved first and last residue. D genes are given only for firm matches.

TRBV18	TRBD1	TRBJ2-7	TGTGCCAGCTCACCTTGGGACAGGGACTACGAGCAGTACTTC	CASSPWDRDYEQYF
TRBV9	NA	TRBJ2-3	TGTGCCAGCAGCGATAAGCGCACAGATACGCAGTATTTT	CASSDKRTDTQYF
TRBV5-6	NA	TRBJ1-3	TGTGCCAGCAGCTTTGGAGGGGCCACTGGAAACACCATATATTTT	CASSFGGATGNTIYF
TRBV27	NA	TRBJ1-2	TGTGCCAGCAGTTCGTTAGGGGGGGGCGGGGGAAGGGGCTACACCTTC	CASSSLGGGGGRGYTF
TRBV7-9	NA	TRBJ2-3	TGTGCCAGCAGCCAGGCCGCAGATACGCAGTATTTT	CASSQAADTQYF
TRBV30	TRBD1	TRBJ2-3	TGTGCCTGGACCAGACAGGGGGATACGCAGTATTTT	CAWTRQGDTQYF
TRBV28	NA	TRBJ2-4	TGTGCCAGCAGTGAGAATCTAGCCAAAAACATTCAGTACTTC	CASSENLAKNIQYF
TRBV9	TRBD2	TRBJ2-3	TGTGCCAGCAGCCCCGGGGGGGGGACTAGCGGGGATGTAGATACGCAGTATTTT	CASSPGGGTSGDVDTQYF
TRBV9	NA	TRBJ1-3	TGTGCCAGCAGCCCAGGTTCTTCAGGAAACACCATATATTTT	CASSPGSSGNTIYF
TRBV4-2	TRBD1	TRBJ1-1	TGTGCCAGTACCACAGGGGGGATGATGAACACTGAAGCTTTCTTT	CASTTGGMMNTEAFF
TRBV9	NA	TRBJ1-6	TGTGCCAGCAGCGTGGGGGGGAGCTCCTATAATTCACCCCTCCACTTT	CASSVGGSSYNSPLHF
TRBV2	TRBD2	TRBJ2-7	TGTGCCAGCAGTCCCCAAATGACTAGCGGGGGGTACGAGCAGTACTTC	CASSPQMTSGGYEQYF
TRBV5-1	TRBD2	TRBJ2-7	TGCGCCAGCAGCTTAACGGTGGGAGGGCTTAGCTCCTACGAGCAGTACTTC	CASSLTVGGLSSYEQYF
TRBV19	NA	TRBJ1-1	TGTGCCGGTGGGGGCGAGGGGACTGAAGCTTTCTTT	CAGGGEGTEAFF
TRBV30	TRBD1	TRBJ2-2	TGTGCCTCAAGGACAGGAACGAACACCGGGGAGCTGTTTTTT	CASRTGTNTGELFF
TRBV29-1	NA	TRBJ2-7	TGCAGCGTTTTTCCCGTGGCTAGAGGCGAGCAGTACTTC	CSVFPVARGEQYF
TRBV19	TRBD2	TRBJ2-3	TGTGCCAGTAGTGTACTAGCGGCCACAGATACGCAGTATTTT	CASSVLAATDTQYF
TRBV6-1	TRBD1	TRBJ1-3	TGTGCCAGCAGTCGAGACAGGGGGCCTGGAAACACCATATATTTT	CASSRDRGPGNTIYF
TRBV7-9	NA	TRBJ1-5	TGTGCCAGCAGCCGCGAAATTAGCAATCAGCCCCAGCATTTT	CASSREISNQPQHF
TRBV5-1	TRBD2	TRBJ2-5	TGCGCCAGCAGCTGGGGGACTACCGAAGAGACCCAGTACTTC	CASSWGTTEETQYF
TRBV30	TRBD1	TRBJ1-3	TGTGCCTGGAGCCTCCAACTGACAGGGAGCTCTGGAAACACCATATATTTT	CAWSLQLTGSSGNTIYF
TRBV4-2	NA	TRBJ2-2	TGTGCCAGCAGCCCTCAGGGCACCGGGGAGCTGTTTTTT	CASSPQGTGELFF
TRBV4-3	NA	TRBJ2-5	TGCGCCAGCAGCCAAGATCGGGACACCGAAGAGACCCAGTACTTC	CASSQDRDTEETQYF
TRBV7-9	NA	TRBJ2-5	TGTGCCAGCAGCGATACAAAGACAGTCCGGGAGACCCAGTACTTC	CASSDTKTVRETQYF
TRBV4-2	NA	TRBJ1-6	TGTGCCAGCAGCCTGCGCCTTTATAATTCACCCCTCCACTTT	CASSLRLYNSPLHF
TRBV5-1	NA	TRBJ1-2	TGCGCCAGCAGCTTGGACGGGGGGCCCAACTATGGCTACACCTTC	CASSLDGGPNYGYTF
TRBV19	NA	TRBJ1-4	TGTGCCAGTAGTGCGGCCCCAGCAAGACGAAAACTGTTTTTT	CASSAAPARRKLFF
TRBV5-1	NA	TRBJ1-2	TGCGCCAGCAGCTTGGGGACAGAGGCACTGAACTATGGCTACACCTTC	CASSLGTEALNYGYTF
TRBV18	NA	TRBJ2-7	TGTGCCAGCTCACAGCAGGGCGGCTACGAGCAGTACTTC	CASSQQGGYEQYF
TRBV2	NA	TRBJ1-1	TGTGCCAGCACCGACAGTGTCATGAACACTGAAGCTTTCTTT	CASTDSVMNTEAFF
TRBV6-1	TRBD2	TRBJ2-1	TGTGCCAGCAGTGAAATCGGAGGACTAGCGGGTATTTACAATGAGCAGTTCTTC	CASSEIGGLAGIYNEQFF
TRBV30	NA	TRBJ2-7	TGTGCCTGGAGTGTTTCTGTCTACGAGCAGTACTTC	CAWSVSVYEQYF
TRBV11-2	TRBD2	TRBJ2-1	TGTGCCAGCAGCTTAGGACTAGCGGACAATGAGCAGTTCTTC	CASSLGLADNEQFF
TRBV13	NA	TRBJ2-3	TGTGCCAGCAGTTTAGGTAGTGGGCGGGATGCAGATACGCAGTATTTT	CASSLGSGRDADTQYF
TRBV27	NA	TRBJ1-2	TGTGCCAGCAGCCGATCGGCAGGGCGAGGCTACACCTTC	CASSRSAGRGYTF
TRBV5-1	TRBD1	TRBJ1-3	TGCGCCAGCAGCTTAGACAGGGCTGGAAACACCATATATTTT	CASSLDRAGNTIYF
TRBV27	TRBD1	TRBJ1-5	TGTGCCAGCAGTTTAACGACAGGGAGCAATCAGCCCCAGCATTTT	CASSLTTGSNQPQHF
TRBV6-1	TRBD1	TRBJ1-6	TGTGCCAGCAGTGACGGGACAGGGACGTATTCACCCCTCCACTTT	CASSDGTGTYSPLHF
TRBV7-9	NA	TRBJ2-5	TGTGCCAGCGGAGGGCCACTCCAAGAGACCCAGTACTTC	CASGGPLQETQYF
TRBV28	NA	TRBJ2-7	TGTGCCAGCAGTTTAAGCAACCTAGGCTACGAGCAGTACTTC	CASSLSNLGYEQYF
TRBV18	TRBD2	TRBJ2-5	TGTGCCAGCTCTTTCGGGACTAGAGGAGAGACCCAGTACTTC	CASSFGTRGETQYF
TRBV5-1	NA	TRBJ1-1	TGCGCCAGCAGACCTGGGGGGGACACTGAAGCTTTCTTT	CASRPGGDTEAFF
TRBV2	TRBD1	TRBJ1-1	TGTGCCAGCAGCATACAGGGGATGAACACTGAAGCTTTCTTT	CASSIQGMNTEAFF
TRBV18	TRBD1	TRBJ2-3	TGTGCCAGCTACCGAACAGGGGAAAATACGCAGTATTTT	CASYRTGENTQYF
TRBV27	TRBD2	TRBJ2-7	TGTGCCAGCAAACCCCTAGCGGGAATCAACGAGCAGTACTTC	CASKPLAGINEQYF